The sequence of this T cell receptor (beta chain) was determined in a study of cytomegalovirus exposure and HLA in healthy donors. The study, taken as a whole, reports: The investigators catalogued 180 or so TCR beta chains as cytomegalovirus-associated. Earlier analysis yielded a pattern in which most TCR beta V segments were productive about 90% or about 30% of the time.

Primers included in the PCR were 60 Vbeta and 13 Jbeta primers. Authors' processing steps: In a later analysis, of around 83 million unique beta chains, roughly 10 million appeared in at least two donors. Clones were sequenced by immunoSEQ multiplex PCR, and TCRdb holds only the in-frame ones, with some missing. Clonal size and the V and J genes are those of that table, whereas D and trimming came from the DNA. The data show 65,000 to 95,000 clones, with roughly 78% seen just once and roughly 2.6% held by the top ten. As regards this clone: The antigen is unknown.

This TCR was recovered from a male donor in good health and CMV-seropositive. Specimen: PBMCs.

CDR3 protein: CASSQEGGSSGELFF. CDR3 DNA sequence: TGCGCCAGCAGCCAAGAGGGGGGGAGTTCCGGGGAGCTGTTTTTT. This chain links TRBV4-3 with TRBJ2-2, with TRBD2 matching 7 bases. Trimming at V came to 0 bases and at J to 6 bases, leaving 4 bases not matched to a gene. The length of the CDR3 is 15 residues. Germline CDR1 reads LGHNA; CDR2 reads YSLEER.